Shown below are 10 T cell receptor beta chains from a single sample sequenced in a study of blood T cell repertoires in COVID-19. Assay used: immunoSEQ multiplex PCR; TCRdb lists only in-frame clones, some missing. The data show roughly 240,000 clones, roughly 85% seen once. Sequenced sample: PBMCs or T cells enriched from blood (not recorded which). These receptors all stem from a woman in her fifties or sixties with acute COVID-19.

The chain joins TRBV15 to TRBJ1-5; 7 bases align to TRBD1. CDR1 and CDR2 from the germline V gene are LNHNV and YYDKDF (reference sequence). The ends lost 0 bases at V and 7 bases at J; junction bases unmatched: 6. CDR3 length equals 15 residues. DNA for the CDR3: TGTGCCACCAGCAGAGATCAAGGGGGCGGGCAGCCCCAGCATTTT. Translation gives CATSRDQGGGQPQHF. Filled out from reference TRBV15 and TRBJ1-5, the complete variable domain reads DAMVIQNPRYQVTQFGKPVTLSCSQTLNHNVMYWYQQKSSQAPKLLFHYYDKDFNNEADTPDNFQSRRPNTSFCFLDIRSPGLGDTAMYLCATSRDQGGGQPQHFGDGTRLSIL.

The chain couples TRBV19 to TRBJ1-4; maybe TRBD1 (6 bases). The germline CDR1 and CDR2 sequences are LNHDA and SQIVND (reference sequence). The CDR3 is 14 residues long. The V end lost 5 bases, the J end lost 8 bases, and 15 bases lay between the germline ends. CDR3 DNA: TGTGCCAGTAGTCCATTCCTCAGGGGAGAAAAACTGTTTTTT. Protein sequence: CASSPFLRGEKLFF.

The rearrangement uses TRBV6-5 and TRBJ1-2; no clear D gene. Trimming pared 4 bases from V and 4 bases from J, leaving 13 bases between. The CDR3 sequence is 14 residues long. Germline CDR1 and CDR2: MNHEY and SVGAGI. CDR3 protein: CASSSGRDVYGYTF. The CDR3 coding sequence is TGTGCCAGCAGTTCGGGGAGGGATGTCTATGGCTACACCTTC.

The chain links TRBV12-3 or TRBV12-4 to TRBJ2-5; D is unresolved. V lost 2 bases and J 5 bases, leaving 9 bases between the germline ends. CDR3 length equals 13 residues. CDR3 sequence reads: CASSLQVMETQYF. The CDR3 DNA reads TGTGCCAGCAGTTTACAGGTCATGGAGACCCAGTACTTC.

This chain joins TRBV11-2 and TRBJ1-2, with D hard to call. Germline V CDR1 and CDR2: SGHAT, FQNNGV. There are 12 residues in the CDR3. V shed 2 bases and J shed 13 bases, with 14 bases lying between them. CDR3 nucleotide sequence: TGTGCCAGCAGCTTACGAGCGGGTTCCCTCACCTTC. Encoded protein: CASSLRAGSLTF.

The chain links TRBV2 to TRBJ1-1, with TRBD1 as a possible D gene (5 bases). Between the trimmed V and J ends, which lost 2 bases and 7 bases, there was a span of 17 bases. The CDR3 runs to 15 residues. Germline-derived CDR1 and CDR2 are SNHLY and FYNNEI. CDR3 DNA sequence: TGTGCCAGCAGTGAAAGGACACCGGCTACCTATGAAGCTTTCTTT. This codes for CASSERTPATYEAFF.

The V and J genes are TRBV30 and TRBJ2-7, with 10 bases lining up with TRBD1. Losses at the gene ends were 4 bases for V and 2 bases for J; bases not matched to a gene: 8. Germline V gene data show CDR1 as GTSNPN and CDR2 as SVGIG (reference sequence). This CDR3 is built from 15 residues. CDR3 residues: CAWIEMGQGTYEQYF. For the CDR3, the DNA is TGTGCCTGGATTGAAATGGGACAGGGGACCTACGAGCAGTACTTC.

The chain couples TRBV6-6 to TRBJ1-1; 7 bases are shared with TRBD1. The ends lost 6 bases at V and 1 base at J; junction bases unmatched: 5. Germline V CDR1 and CDR2: MNHNY, SVGAGI (reference sequence). This CDR3 comprises 14 residues. The CDR3 region has the DNA TGTGCCAGCAGCGTACAGGGGACGAACACTGAAGCTTTCTTT. This encodes CASSVQGTNTEAFF.

The chain carries TRBV5-6 and TRBJ1-1; 7 positions agree with TRBD1. The junction had 7 bases not matched to a gene; V was cut back by 3 bases and J by 5 bases. The germline V gene has CDR1 SGHDT and CDR2 YYEEEE. The CDR3 runs 14 residues. CDR3 residues: CASSSRGLGTEAFF. The CDR3 nucleotides are TGTGCCAGCAGCTCCAGGGGGTTGGGGACTGAAGCTTTCTTT.

In DNA form, the CDR3 reads TGCGCCAGCAGCTTGGCCCTGATCGACGGGGCTGAAGCTTTCTTT. Amino acids: CASSLALIDGAEAFF. The V and J genes are TRBV5-1 and TRBJ1-1; D is unresolved. In germline, CDR1 is SGHRS, CDR2 YFSETQ. The CDR3 extends over 15 amino acids. Trimming stripped 0 bases from V and 6 bases from J, with 15 bases between.